Each of the 16 T cell receptor beta chains below was sequenced from the same sample in a study of blood T cell repertoires in COVID-19. Clones were read by immunoSEQ multiplex PCR, and TCRdb kept only the in-frame ones, dropping some. The table shows roughly 77,000 clones, with 79% occurring only once. Sequencing used peripheral blood. These receptors came from a man in his 60s with active or convalescent COVID-19.

This clone was detected ten times or more. The chain carries TRBV9 and TRBJ1-2; D not certain. CDR3 length equals 15 residues. Germline CDR1 SGDLS, CDR2 YYNGEE. V gave up 0 bases and J gave up 5 bases, with 14 bases separating them. This CDR3 is CASSVDSMAVYGYTF. CDR3 DNA sequence: TGTGCCAGCAGCGTAGATTCAATGGCAGTTTATGGCTACACCTTC.

The chain combines TRBV11-3 with TRBJ2-6; 11 nucleotides agree with TRBD1. The CDR3 loop spans 19 amino acids. CDR1 is SGHNT, CDR2 YENEEA, per germline. After removal of 4 bases from V and 5 bases from J, the junction contained 13 bases not matched to a gene. CDR3 protein: CASSWMGKDRGLWANVLTF. CDR3 in DNA: TGTGCCAGCAGCTGGATGGGGAAGGACAGGGGGCTCTGGGCCAACGTCCTGACTTTC.

This clone appeared a few times. Other nucleotide sequences from this sample produce the same CDR3. V gene TRBV5-1 combines with J gene TRBJ1-6; perhaps TRBD1 as D (6 bases). Germline CDR1 is SGHRS and CDR2 is YFSETQ. Trimming left V 7 bases short and J 5 bases short, with 13 bases between. CDR3 length: 14 amino acids. The CDR3 loop reads CASSPGQNNSPLHF. In nucleotides, the CDR3 is TGCGCCAGCTCTCCGGGACAAAATAATTCACCCCTCCACTTT.

This clone occurred once. One end of the junction is discordant with germline, which a read error may explain. The genes are TRBV7-2 and TRBJ1-3; D perhaps matches TRBD1 (5 bases). CDR1 SGHTA and CDR2 FQGNSA come from the germline V gene. The CDR3 contains 13 residues. The CDR3 DNA sequence: TGTGCCAGCAGCTTATGGGCAGGGCGAATAGAATCTTTT. It specifies CASSLWAGRIESF.

The chain has TRBV11-3 and TRBJ2-1, with 8 bases matching TRBD2. Trimming at V came to 1 base and at J to 1 base, leaving 6 bases not matched to a gene. The CDR3 spans 17 residues. Germline V CDR1 and CDR2: SGHNT, YENEEA. CDR3 DNA sequence: TGTGCCAGCAGCTTAGGGCTAGCGGGCCTGTCCTACAATGAGCAGTTCTTC. The encoded protein is CASSLGLAGLSYNEQFF.

There are a few counts of this clone. The chain has TRBV2 and TRBJ1-5, with D possibly matching TRBD1 (6 bases). CDR1 is SNHLY and CDR2 is FYNNEI in the germline V gene. The CDR3 sequence is 14 residues long. V was shortened by 5 bases and J by 6 bases, with 14 bases between the two germline ends. CDR3 DNA sequence: TGTGCCAGCAGTCCACAGGGAGGGGGTCAGCCCCAGCATTTT. Residues: CASSPQGGGQPQHF. The entire variable domain, with the rest obtained from reference TRBV2 and TRBJ1-5, is as follows: EPEVTQTPSHQVTQMGQEVILRCVPISNHLYFYWYRQILGQKVEFLVSFYNNEISEKSEIFDDQFSVERPDGSNFTLKIRSTKLEDSAMYFCASSPQGGGQPQHFGDGTRLSIL.

The V gene is TRBV15, the J gene TRBJ2-2; the D gene is possibly TRBD1 (5 bases). V was shortened by 9 bases and J by 2 bases, with 16 bases between the two germline ends. The germline V gene encodes CDR1 LNHNV and CDR2 YYDKDF (reference sequence). This CDR3 comprises 15 residues. CDR3 sequence: CATEQGRLNTGELFF. The CDR3 region has the DNA TGTGCCACTGAGCAGGGAAGATTAAACACCGGGGAGCTGTTTTTT.

The chain links TRBV28 to TRBJ1-5; 8 bases agree with TRBD1. Germline trimming cut 7 bases from V and 5 bases from J; bases unmatched to any gene: 4. The CDR3 is 13 residues long. Germline CDR1 is MDHEN and CDR2 is SYDVKM. For the CDR3, the DNA is TGTGCCAGCACCGAGACAGGGGATCAGCCCCAGCATTTT. Translated, it gives CASTETGDQPQHF.

The chain couples TRBV5-1 to TRBJ1-1, with 7 bases identical to TRBD1. CDR1 and CDR2 from the germline V gene are SGHRS and YFSETQ. V shed 7 bases, J shed 2 bases, and the junction held 8 bases outside the gene matches. This CDR3 spans 14 amino acids. The CDR3 DNA reads TGCGCCAGCGCCCCACAGGGGTTAAACACTGAAGCTTTCTTT. It encodes CASAPQGLNTEAFF.

V is TRBV10-1 and J is TRBJ2-7, with D unclear. V lost 11 bases to trimming and J lost 2 bases, with 10 bases between them. CDR3 length: 11 amino acids. Germline lookup yields CDR1 WNHNN and CDR2 SYGVQD (reference sequence). The CDR3 DNA reads TGCGCCCGCACAGAAACCTACGAGCAGTACTTC. Translated: CARTETYEQYF.

The genes are TRBV27 and TRBJ1-1; TRBD1 aligns across 8 bases. J gave up 4 bases and V 6 bases, and 7 bases lay outside the gene matches. The CDR3 extends over 14 amino acids. In germline, CDR1 is MNHEY, CDR2 SMNVEV (reference sequence). For the CDR3, the DNA is TGTGCCAGCAGGGGAAGACAGGGGTTCACTGAAGCTTTCTTT. Amino acids: CASRGRQGFTEAFF.

This chain uses TRBV30 with TRBJ1-2, with a tentative D call TRBD1 (5 bases). Germline assignment: CDR1 GTSNPN and CDR2 SVGIG (reference sequence). Between the trimmed V and J ends, which lost 0 bases and 4 bases, there was a span of 12 bases. CDR3 length: 14 amino acids. CDR3 in amino acids: CAWSVEGAAYGYTF. The DNA of the CDR3 is TGTGCCTGGAGTGTCGAAGGGGCGGCCTATGGCTACACCTTC.

The V gene is TRBV5-1, the J gene TRBJ2-6; D is uncertain. CDR1 SGHRS and CDR2 YFSETQ come from the germline V gene. The CDR3 is made up of 15 amino acids. Trimming stripped 4 bases from V and 1 base from J, with 9 bases between. The CDR3 bases are TGCGCCAGCAGCCTCTCCCCGTCTGGGGCCAACGTCCTGACTTTC. Translated, it gives CASSLSPSGANVLTF. Complete variable domain (other parts from reference TRBV5-1 and TRBJ2-6): KAGVTQTPRYLIKTRGQQVTLSCSPISGHRSVSWYQQTPGQGLQFLFEYFSETQRNKGNFPGRFSGRQFSNSRSEMNVSTLELGDSALYLCASSLSPSGANVLTFGAGSRLTVL.

The CDR3 region has the DNA TGTGCCAGCAGTCCGCCGCCGGACAGCTCCGGGGAGCTGTTTTTT. Translating it yields CASSPPPDSSGELFF. The chain recombines TRBV6-6 with TRBJ2-2; D perhaps matches TRBD1 (6 bases). V shed 5 bases and J shed 6 bases, with 16 bases lying between them. Germline CDR1 MNHNY, CDR2 SVGAGI (reference sequence). The CDR3 spans 15 residues.

This clone appeared a few times. The DNA for the CDR3 is TGTGCCAGCAGTTCTACAAGACACCCAAATCAGCCCCAGCATTTT. Translation: CASSSTRHPNQPQHF. The genes are TRBV6-5 and TRBJ1-5, with D unresolved. CDR3 size: 15 residues. In germline, CDR1 is MNHEY, CDR2 SVGAGI. Trimming stripped 4 bases from V and 4 bases from J, with 14 bases between.

J is TRBJ1-1 and V is TRBV6-5; D gene ambiguous. Germline CDR1 and CDR2: MNHEY and SVGAGI. V was clipped by 4 bases and J by 0 bases, with 9 bases between them. This CDR3 contains 14 residues. In DNA, the CDR3 is TGTGCCAGCAGTTTGAGTCCAATGAACACTGAAGCTTTCTTT. This translates into CASSLSPMNTEAFF.